Presented here are 29 T cell receptor beta chains from one specimen sequenced in a study of blood T cells in healthy people across ages. The second PCR ran about 6 to 12 cycles with a sample-barcoded 5' primer and J-beta primers. A single record per CDR3 protein comes from TCRdb applying MiXCR to the 5' RACE reads. The top ten hold 23% of the sample, which has 1.5 million to 2 million distinct CDR3 sequences, about two fifths seen once. Material for sequencing was blood. These receptors were taken from a human donor in good health.

The rearrangement joins TRBV14 to TRBJ1-1, with 9 positions matching TRBD1. The CDR3 sequence is 21 residues long. CDR1 and CDR2 (germline): SGHDN, FVKESK. Losses at the gene ends were 4 bases for V and 0 bases for J; bases not matched to a gene: 21. This CDR3 is CASSPRSLLGQGASMNTEAFF. The CDR3 nucleotides are TGTGCCAGCAGCCCGAGAAGTCTGCTGGGACAGGGTGCATCTATGAACACTGAAGCTTTCTTT.

This clonotype was seen a few times. V gene TRBV12-3 or TRBV12-4 combines with J gene TRBJ1-4, with D possibly being TRBD1 (5 bases). The CDR3 is 14 residues long. V was shortened by 6 bases and J by 5 bases, with 13 bases between the two germline ends. CDR3: CASSTTGRNEKLFF. CDR3 coding DNA: TGTGCCAGCAGCACTACGGGACGGAATGAAAAACTGTTTTTT.

This clonotype was observed a few times. The genes are TRBV29-1 and TRBJ2-3; 9 bases map to TRBD2. The CDR3 runs to 14 residues. Germline trimming cut 4 bases from V and 6 bases from J; bases unmatched to any gene: 8. The germline V gene encodes CDR1 SQVTM and CDR2 ANQGSEA. Here the CDR3 reads CSVARRGGGDTQYF. The CDR3 DNA is TGCAGCGTTGCGAGGCGGGGGGGCGGGGATACGCAGTATTTT.

The V call is TRBV7-2, the J call TRBJ2-1; no definite D call. The CDR3 runs to 13 residues. Deletions cut 1 base from V and 8 bases from J, with 9 bases between. Germline CDR1 and CDR2: SGHTA and FQGNSA. The CDR3, as DNA: TGTGCCAGCAGCTTAGACGGTCGGGATGAGCAGTTCTTC. This codes for CASSLDGRDEQFF.

In its sample, this clonotype was seen a few times. The chain has TRBV4-3 and TRBJ2-7; the D gene is possibly TRBD2 (7 bases). The CDR3 is 15 amino acids. Germline CDR1 LGHNA, CDR2 YSLEER. V was clipped by 3 bases and J by 2 bases, with 14 bases between them. This CDR3 is CASSHGRGTTYEQYF. The CDR3 bases are TGCGCCAGCAGCCATGGGAGGGGGACCACCTACGAGCAGTACTTC.

Many counts were recorded for this clonotype. The genes are TRBV6-5 and TRBJ2-1, with D perhaps TRBD1 (5 bases). V was cut by 0 bases and J by 4 bases, with 10 bases left in between. The CDR3 covers 15 residues. Germline lookup yields CDR1 MNHEY and CDR2 SVGAGI. The CDR3 protein is CASSYSGQGYNEQFF. For the CDR3, the DNA is TGTGCCAGCAGTTACTCTGGGCAGGGTTACAATGAGCAGTTCTTC.

The rearrangement links TRBV5-1 to TRBJ2-7; perhaps TRBD2 as D (5 bases). CDR1 SGHRS and CDR2 YFSETQ come from the germline V gene. Trimming removed 2 bases at V and 5 bases at J, with 11 bases between. CDR3 size: 13 residues. CDR3 amino acids: CASSFPGFDEQYF. The CDR3 DNA is TGCGCCAGCAGCTTTCCGGGGTTCGACGAGCAGTACTTC.

In DNA, the CDR3 is TGCAGTGCTAGAGGGACCCCCGGGACAGGGGCTGAAAAACTGTTTTTT. Translating it yields CSARGTPGTGAEKLFF. The chain couples TRBV20-1 to TRBJ1-4, with 10 bases that match TRBD1. Trimming took 1 base from V and 7 from J; bases not matched to a gene: 9. The CDR3 covers 16 residues. Germline assignment: CDR1 DFQATT and CDR2 SNEGSKA (reference sequence).

This clonotype was found many times. Here the CDR3 reads CASSDQGQGDNEQFF. DNA for the CDR3: TGCGCCAGCAGCGACCAGGGGCAGGGGGACAATGAGCAGTTCTTC. This chain uses TRBV5-1 with TRBJ2-1; 7 bases are a match to TRBD1. Per the germline V gene, CDR1 is SGHRS and CDR2 is YFSETQ. Unmatched junction bases numbered 9, after V lost 4 bases and J lost 5 bases. This CDR3 spans 15 amino acids.

This clonotype was found many times. The rearrangement links TRBV29-1 to TRBJ2-6; D remains ambiguous. CDR1 is SQVTM and CDR2 is ANQGSEA in the germline V gene. The CDR3 runs to 14 residues. V was cut by 5 bases and J by 4 bases, with 12 bases left in between. The CDR3 loop reads CSVSGVTGANVLTF. CDR3 DNA sequence: TGCAGCGTTTCTGGGGTGACCGGGGCCAACGTCCTGACTTTC. The variable domain in full, with the rest retrieved from reference TRBV29-1 and TRBJ2-6, is SAVISQKPSRDICQRGTSLTIQCQVDSQVTMMFWYRQQPGQSLTLIATANQGSEATYESGFVIDKFPISRPNLTFSTLTVSNMSPEDSSIYLCSVSGVTGANVLTFGAGSRLTVL.

The CDR3 sequence: CASSYSSRGDETQYF. CDR3 nucleotides: TGTGCCAGCAGTTACTCGTCCAGAGGGGACGAGACCCAGTACTTC. V gene TRBV6-6 combines with J gene TRBJ2-5; D tentatively reads TRBD1 or TRBD2 (5 bases each). V dropped 0 bases and J dropped 5 bases, with 13 bases sitting between them. The CDR3 length is 15 residues. Germline CDR1 MNHNY, CDR2 SVGAGI (reference sequence).

V usage is TRBV30 and J usage is TRBJ1-2; 7 bases are shared with TRBD1. The V gene's germline CDR1 is GTSNPN and CDR2 SVGIG (reference sequence). The CDR3 consists of 13 residues. V shed 5 bases and J 8 bases; nucleotides not matched to a gene: 11. Here the CDR3 DNA reads TGTGCCTGGGAAACCGGGACAGAGGGAGGCTACACCTTC. As protein: CAWETGTEGGYTF.

CDR3 residues: CAISEVSSPLHF. CDR3 DNA sequence: TGTGCCATCAGTGAGGTCAGCTCACCCCTCCACTTT. The chain has TRBV10-3 and TRBJ1-6, with D uncertain. Germline CDR1 reads ENHRY; CDR2 reads SYGVKD. V was clipped by 2 bases and J by 10 bases, with 6 bases between them. The CDR3 sequence is 12 residues long.

This clonotype appeared a few times. The chain couples TRBV20-1 to TRBJ1-4; 8 positions agree with TRBD1. CDR1 is DFQATT and CDR2 is SNEGSKA in the germline V gene (reference sequence). The CDR3 totals 18 residues. J was trimmed by 2 bases and V by 2 bases; bases with no gene match: 13. Here the CDR3 reads CSARNFARGPATNEKLFF. CDR3 nucleotides: TGCAGTGCTAGAAATTTCGCCAGGGGGCCCGCGACTAATGAAAAACTGTTTTTT.

The chain employs TRBV7-2 and TRBJ2-7; D perhaps matches TRBD1 (6 bases). The CDR3 totals 15 residues. Germline CDR1 and CDR2: SGHTA and FQGNSA. Trimming took off 4 bases at V and 3 bases at J, with 16 bases between the two ends. The CDR3 sequence is CASSYEQGPSYEQYF. As DNA, the CDR3 is TGTGCCAGCAGCTACGAACAGGGCCCCAGCTACGAGCAGTACTTC. Looking up the rest from reference TRBV7-2 and TRBJ2-7 gives the full variable domain: GAGVSQSPSNKVTEKGKDVELRCDPISGHTALYWYRQSLGQGLEFLIYFQGNSAPDKSGLPSDRFSAERTGGSVSTLTIQRTQQEDSAVYLCASSYEQGPSYEQYFGPGTRLTVT.

The V call is TRBV4-1, the J call TRBJ2-7; weak D call: TRBD1 (5 bases). The V end was cut by 2 bases, the J end by 0 bases, with 11 bases between. Per the germline V gene, CDR1 is MGHRA and CDR2 is YSYEKL. The CDR3 has 15 amino acids. CDR3 DNA sequence: TGCGCCAGCAGCCAACCCGACAGATTCTCCTACGAGCAGTACTTC. Translated: CASSQPDRFSYEQYF.

This clonotype was counted a few times. This chain uses TRBV20-1 with TRBJ2-7, with TRBD1 matching over 9 bases. V shed 4 bases and J 4 bases; nucleotides not matched to a gene: 5. The V gene's germline CDR1 is DFQATT and CDR2 SNEGSKA (reference sequence). This CDR3 spans 13 amino acids. The CDR3 reads CSAMGQGGYEQYF. The CDR3 DNA sequence: TGCAGTGCTATGGGACAGGGTGGTTACGAGCAGTACTTC.

The V and J genes are TRBV2 and TRBJ1-1, with D possibly matching TRBD1 (5 bases). The CDR3 extends over 14 amino acids. Per the germline V gene, CDR1 is SNHLY and CDR2 is FYNNEI. The V end was cut by 7 bases, the J end by 5 bases, with 17 bases between. CDR3 nucleotide sequence: TGTGCCAGCATGGTTGCGGGGCGGGGAACTGAAGCTTTCTTT. Amino acids: CASMVAGRGTEAFF.

The V call is TRBV3-1, the J call TRBJ1-5; D gene ambiguous. V lost 3 bases and J lost 1, with 7 bases in between. The CDR3 contains 14 residues. Germline CDR1 reads LGHDT; CDR2 reads YNNKEL (reference sequence). CDR3 nucleotides: TGTGCCAGCAGCCACCGACTCAGCAATCAGCCCCAGCATTTT. It specifies CASSHRLSNQPQHF.

This clonotype was observed a few times. The V gene is TRBV10-3, the J gene TRBJ2-7, with D perhaps TRBD2 (5 bases). Trimming took off 3 bases at V and 0 bases at J, with 15 bases between the two ends. Germline assignment: CDR1 ENHRY and CDR2 SYGVKD. This CDR3 has 16 amino acids. CDR3 sequence reads: CAISDHARESSYEQYF. DNA for the CDR3: TGTGCCATCAGTGACCACGCACGGGAAAGCTCCTACGAGCAGTACTTC.

This chain connects TRBV11-2 to TRBJ1-2; 7 nucleotides match TRBD1. V lost 1 base and J lost 1; bases outside the gene matches: 18. CDR1 and CDR2 from the germline V gene are SGHAT and FQNNGV. The CDR3 contains 20 residues. The chain's CDR3 is CASSLAPLQGRILSNYGYTF. CDR3 nucleotides: TGTGCCAGCAGCTTAGCCCCCCTACAGGGGCGGATTCTGAGTAACTATGGCTACACCTTC.

This clonotype has only a few counts. The chain has TRBV20-1 and TRBJ1-2; 10 bases align to TRBD1. Germline CDR1 is DFQATT and CDR2 is SNEGSKA (reference sequence). Losses at the gene ends were 5 bases for V and 4 bases for J; bases not matched to a gene: 4. This CDR3 is built from 13 residues. The CDR3 DNA follows: TGCAGTGCTCCGGGACAGGGGAGCTATGGCTACACCTTC. This codes for CSAPGQGSYGYTF.

The chain recombines TRBV19 with TRBJ2-7; 7 nucleotides line up with TRBD2. Germline values: CDR1 LNHDA, CDR2 SQIVND (reference sequence). V dropped 6 bases and J dropped 3; count of bases not matched to a gene: 14. The CDR3 runs 16 residues. The CDR3 reads CASRPVGHRDYYEQYF. CDR3 DNA sequence: TGTGCCAGTAGGCCAGTTGGACACCGGGACTACTACGAGCAGTACTTC.

The chain is built from TRBV7-2 and TRBJ2-1, with D maybe TRBD1 (6 bases). Germline CDR1 reads SGHTA; CDR2 reads FQGNSA. Trimming removed 0 bases from V and 13 bases from J, with 19 bases in between. The CDR3 length is 15 residues. The CDR3 DNA is TGTGCCAGCAGCTTAGCGCTAGGTGGGATCAGGGGCCAGTTCTTC. Its translation is CASSLALGGIRGQFF.

The rearrangement joins TRBV13 to TRBJ1-6; 7 bases fit TRBD1. With V trimmed by 6 bases and J by 7 bases, 6 bases remained unmatched. The CDR3 sequence is 14 residues long. Per germline, CDR1 PRHDT and CDR2 FYEKMQ (reference sequence). CDR3 sequence reads: CASSPDRANSPLHF. The CDR3 DNA follows: TGTGCCAGCAGTCCTGACAGGGCAAATTCACCCCTCCACTTT.

The chain is built from TRBV11-2 and TRBJ2-3; the D gene is possibly TRBD2 (6 bases). Trimming took off 2 bases at V and 1 base at J, with 19 bases between the two ends. Germline CDR1 is SGHAT and CDR2 is FQNNGV. The CDR3 runs to 18 residues. This CDR3 is CASSLRGATTRRTDTQYF. The CDR3 bases are TGTGCCAGCAGCTTACGCGGGGCCACCACTCGGCGCACAGATACGCAGTATTTT.

This chain links TRBV10-3 with TRBJ2-1, with 12 bases identical to TRBD2. The CDR3 length is 13 residues. The ends lost 10 bases at V and 8 bases at J; junction bases unmatched: 6. CDR1 is ENHRY and CDR2 is SYGVKD in the germline V gene. The CDR3 protein is CATSSGGEDEQFF. In nucleotides, the CDR3 is TGTGCCACTTCTAGCGGGGGGGAGGATGAGCAGTTCTTC.

The chain recombines TRBV15 with TRBJ1-5, with TRBD1 matching over 12 bases. Trimming removed 3 bases from V and 5 bases from J; junction bases left unmatched: 5. The CDR3 has 16 amino acids. CDR1 is LNHNV and CDR2 is YYDKDF in the germline V gene (reference sequence). CDR3 in amino acids: CATSSGGTGGDQPQHF. The CDR3 region has the DNA TGTGCCACCAGCAGTGGCGGGACAGGGGGCGATCAGCCCCAGCATTTT.

The V gene is TRBV4-3, the J gene TRBJ1-2; a weak D match, TRBD1 (6 bases). V gave up 0 bases and J gave up 4 bases, with 12 bases separating them. This CDR3 region has 15 residues. Germline values: CDR1 LGHNA, CDR2 YSLEER. CDR3: CASSQDSAGAYGYTF. The CDR3 bases are TGCGCCAGCAGCCAAGATTCGGCAGGGGCCTATGGCTACACCTTC.